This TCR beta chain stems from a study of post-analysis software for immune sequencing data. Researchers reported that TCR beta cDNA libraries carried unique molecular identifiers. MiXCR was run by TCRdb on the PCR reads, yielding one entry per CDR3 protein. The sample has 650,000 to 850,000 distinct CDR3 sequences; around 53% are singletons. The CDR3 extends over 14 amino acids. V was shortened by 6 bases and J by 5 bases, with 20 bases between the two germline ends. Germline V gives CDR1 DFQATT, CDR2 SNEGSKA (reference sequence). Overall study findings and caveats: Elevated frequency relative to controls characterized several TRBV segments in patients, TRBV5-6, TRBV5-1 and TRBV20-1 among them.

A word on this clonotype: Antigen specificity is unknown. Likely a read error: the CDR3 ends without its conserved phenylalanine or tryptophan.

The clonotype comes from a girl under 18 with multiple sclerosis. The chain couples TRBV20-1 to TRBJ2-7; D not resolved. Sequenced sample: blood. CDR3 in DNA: TGCAGTGCCCCCTTCCATTTGCGGTGCCACGAGCAGTACCTC. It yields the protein CSAPFHLRCHEQYL.